This T cell receptor (beta chain) derives from a study of T cell responses to AZD1222 COVID-19 vaccine (TCRdb year 2021). With regard to the full study: A total of roughly 240 trial participants underwent TCR sequencing, of whom nearly 210 received two doses of AZD1222 and some 26 received two doses of the MenACWY control vaccine. Trial participants were enrolled by age into 18-55, 56-69 and 70-plus year subgroups, with 148, 28 and 57 TCR-sequenced participants respectively.

Per the publication, the time point label means: baseline before first vaccination. Reading the label with the study, this specimen's treatment or condition is: meningococcal conjugate vaccine given as trial control. Vaccinee samples came from UK trials COV001 and COV002, including a single-blind randomized controlled phase 2/3 trial of AZD1222 (ChAdOx1 nCoV-19) in healthy adults. Trial participant PBMC samples were collected at day 0 and day 28 after the second dose for TCRbeta chain sequencing. With regard to this clone: Its specific antigen is unknown. No qualities accompany the bases; no much larger clone lies one base away.

The CDR3 regions of human TCRbeta chains were subjected to immunosequencing. From the authors' description of their analysis: Repertoire TCRs were matched against a reference library of SARS-CoV-2-specific TCRs generated with the MIRA antigen-specificity platform. Breadth was defined as the fraction of unique TCRs that were SARS-CoV-2-associated. Depth was defined as the fraction of total T cells that were SARS-CoV-2-associated. Using the MIRA data, every spike-specific TCR was mapped to the spike region that the TCR reacted to and assigned to either a CD4 or a CD8 class. Log10-transformed breadth and depth values were compared by one-way ANOVA with Sidak's multiple comparisons tests. The clones in this table, taken by TCRdb from immuneACCESS, are in-frame only. Not every clone is retained; where verified, under half of the shortfall comes from an unresolved V gene, and the cause of the rest is unknown. V, J and clone size are taken as reported in that table, and D and trimming were inferred from the DNA itself. The table for this sample lists 130,000 to 150,000 clones; about 93% of them were counted only once. The leading ten clones occupy 2.5% to 3% of the sample.

Points the paper makes about the study in general: The whole spike protein was spanned by vaccine-associated CD4 TCRs, and dominant responses were seen in regions 160-218 and 743-854. The 56-69-year group was small, and its depth increase did not reach significance, likely because of low power. Reportedly, close to half of the unique spike-specific TCRs recognized epitopes lying outside the regions that are mutated in the B.1.351 and B.1.1.7 variants. Conclusions about previously exposed vaccinees were limited because only six or seven AZD1222 recipients were SARS-CoV-2 seropositive at baseline. Participants were mostly white British, with more females than males. The authors suggested clonal diversity may have been underestimated. Spike-specific TCR breadth and depth rose significantly after two AZD1222 doses compared with day 0 and with MenACWY recipients. Because no day 14 peak-response samples were available, the repertoires could be characterized only after the peak T cell response.

V lost 8 bases and J lost 2 bases, and the count of bases not matched to a germline gene is 14. The germline V gene supplies CDR1 MDHEN and CDR2 SYDVKM. The CDR3 goes from the cysteine to the phenylalanine over 17 residues. Only the CDR3 DNA is retained, 51 bases long and in frame from the first base. The TCR comes from an adult in good health. Sequences were derived from peripheral blood, sampled on day 0 of MenACWY control vaccination. The chain joins TRBV28 to TRBJ2-1; 8 bases in the junction line up with TRBD2. The bases are TGTGCCAGCCCTAGCCGGGGGGGCTCGGTAGCCTACAATGAGCAGTTCTTC. This encodes CASPSRGGSVAYNEQFF.